The clone carrying this TCR beta chain was observed a few times. Germline V gene lookup returns CDR1 SGHDT and CDR2 YYEEEE. V dropped 1 base and J dropped 0 bases, with 9 bases sitting between them. The CDR3 length is 15 residues. The data were taken from a study of response to subunit inactivated influenza vaccine. A single record per CDR3 protein comes from TCRdb applying MiXCR to the RT-PCR reads. The sample shows more than 700,000 distinct CDR3 sequences, 21% of them seen only once. The sequencing here drew on PBMCs from blood, taken roughly 5 days after vaccination. The gene calls are TRBV5-6 and TRBJ2-3, with D hard to call. The TCR originated in a man between 50 and 59 years old who received an inactivated influenza vaccine. CDR3 coding DNA: TGTGCCAGCAGCTTGTGGTTCATAAGCACAGATACGCAGTATTTT. Translation: CASSLWFISTDTQYF.